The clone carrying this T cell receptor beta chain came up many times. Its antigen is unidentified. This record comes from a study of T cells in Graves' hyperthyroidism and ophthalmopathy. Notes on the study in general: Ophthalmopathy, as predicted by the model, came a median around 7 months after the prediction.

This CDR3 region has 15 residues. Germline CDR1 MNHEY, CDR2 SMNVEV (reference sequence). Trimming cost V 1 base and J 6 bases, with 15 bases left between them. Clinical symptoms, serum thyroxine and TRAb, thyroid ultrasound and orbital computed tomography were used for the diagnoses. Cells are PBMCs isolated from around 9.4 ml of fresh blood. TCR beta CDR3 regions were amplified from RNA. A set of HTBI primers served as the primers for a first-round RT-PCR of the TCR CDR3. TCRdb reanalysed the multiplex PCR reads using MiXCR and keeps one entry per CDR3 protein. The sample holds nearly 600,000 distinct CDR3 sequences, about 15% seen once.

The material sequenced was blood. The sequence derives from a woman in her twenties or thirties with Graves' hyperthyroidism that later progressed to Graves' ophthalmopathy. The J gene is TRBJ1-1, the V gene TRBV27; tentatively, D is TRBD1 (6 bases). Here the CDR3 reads CASSLYPTGRSEAFF. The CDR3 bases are TGTGCCAGCAGTTTATACCCGACAGGAAGGTCTGAAGCTTTCTTT.